This TCR beta chain appears in the sequencing data of a study of blood T cell repertoires in COVID-19. Germline V lookup: CDR1 SQVTM, CDR2 ANQGSEA. V lost 0 bases to trimming and J lost 4 bases, with 15 bases between them. The CDR3 sequence is 15 residues long. Sequenced by immunoSEQ multiplex PCR; TCRdb stores in-frame clones only, minus some. The top ten hold 1.5% of the sample, which has about 180,000 clones, approximately 80% seen once. This receptor was obtained from a human donor in a cohort sampled during active COVID-19. The genes are TRBV29-1 and TRBJ1-2, with D possibly TRBD1 on 6 matching bases. The specimen was peripheral blood. CDR3 DNA: TGCAGCGTTGAAGATGTCCAGGGGCAGTCCTATGGCTACACCTTC. Its protein product is CSVEDVQGQSYGYTF.